The 26 T cell receptor beta chains below all came from one sample that was sequenced in a study of T cell repertoires in cytomegalovirus infection. TCRdb passed the reads through MiXCR, listing each CDR3 protein once. Of some 180,000 distinct CDR3 sequences in the sample, about 18% were seen once. Sequenced sample: CD8+ T cells from PBMCs. These receptors all come from a human donor in good health (CMV status not recorded). Some clones in this sample may be carry-over from other donors' samples.

Ten or more counts support this clonotype. The CDR3 DNA is TGTGCCAGCAGCGATAAAGGACTCCCCGAACCCGGGGAGCTGTTTTTT. It encodes CASSDKGLPEPGELFF. The rearrangement joins TRBV9 to TRBJ2-2; weak D call: TRBD2 (5 bases). V was trimmed by 3 bases and J by 6 bases, leaving 18 bases between them. This CDR3 has 16 amino acids. Germline V gene lookup returns CDR1 SGDLS and CDR2 YYNGEE.

This rearrangement joins TRBV12-3 or TRBV12-4 to TRBJ1-1; possible D gene TRBD1, 5 bases. The V end lost 1 base, the J end lost 4 bases, and 7 bases lay between the germline ends. This CDR3 has 13 amino acids. CDR3 amino acids: CASSLGDPTEAFF. The DNA for the CDR3 is TGTGCCAGCAGTTTAGGGGACCCCACTGAAGCTTTCTTT.

This clonotype showed up just once. V is TRBV27 and J is TRBJ2-1; 7 nucleotides match TRBD1. This CDR3 region has 17 residues. Losses at the gene ends were 5 bases for V and 4 bases for J; bases not matched to a gene: 14. Germline CDR1 reads MNHEY; CDR2 reads SMNVEV (reference sequence). The CDR3 sequence: CASSPGLPGQLYNEQFF. CDR3 bases: TGTGCCAGCAGTCCAGGGTTACCGGGACAGCTATACAATGAGCAGTTCTTC.

The chain employs TRBV12-3 or TRBV12-4 and TRBJ1-1; weak D call: TRBD1 (5 bases). The CDR3 runs 19 residues. Trimming left V 3 bases short and J 5 bases short, with 28 bases between. The CDR3 bases are TGTGCCAGCAGTTTCTTTCCTGACGGGACTCCAAACTCAGGGACTGAAGCTTTCTTT. Encoded protein: CASSFFPDGTPNSGTEAFF.

The rearrangement joins TRBV27 to TRBJ2-7; tentative D call: TRBD1 (6 bases). V was pared by 2 bases and J by 3 bases, with 11 bases between. The CDR3 sequence is 14 residues long. The V gene's germline CDR1 is MNHEY and CDR2 SMNVEV (reference sequence). CDR3 sequence: CASSLVGAYYEQYF. The CDR3 DNA reads as TGTGCCAGCAGTTTAGTGGGGGCCTACTACGAGCAGTACTTC.

By sample share, this clonotype is large (0.1 to 1%). This rearrangement joins TRBV7-2 to TRBJ2-7; TRBD2 aligns across 11 bases. The CDR3 runs 15 residues. From germline, CDR1 is SGHTA and CDR2 FQGNSA. V was pared by 5 bases and J by 7 bases, with 10 bases of the junction left unmatched. The CDR3 nucleotides are TGTGCCAGCAGCACCGCTAGCGGGGGGACCAGAGAGCAGTACTTC. It specifies CASSTASGGTREQYF.

The chain recombines TRBV20-1 with TRBJ1-4; 7 nucleotides agree with TRBD1. Germline lookup yields CDR1 DFQATT and CDR2 SNEGSKA (reference sequence). This CDR3 comprises 13 residues. After removal of 4 bases from V and 8 bases from J, the junction contained 7 bases not matched to a gene. The CDR3 loop is CSANTGTVEKLFF. The CDR3 DNA is TGCAGTGCTAACACAGGGACAGTCGAAAAACTGTTTTTT.

This clonotype has only a few counts. The chain employs TRBV12-3 or TRBV12-4 and TRBJ2-3; TRBD2 aligns across 14 bases. V shed 6 bases and J 2 bases; nucleotides not matched to a gene: 10. This CDR3 spans 18 amino acids. The CDR3 DNA is TGTGCCAGCAGCCGAAGGACTAGCGGGGGGCGAAACACAGATACGCAGTATTTT. Its translation is CASSRRTSGGRNTDTQYF.

This clonotype was found a few times. J is TRBJ1-2 and V is TRBV4-1; TRBD1 matches at 10 bases. V gave up 0 bases and J gave up 2 bases; unmatched junction bases: 3. Germline V CDR1 and CDR2: MGHRA, YSYEKL. This CDR3 region has 16 residues. DNA of the CDR3: TGCGCCAGCAGCCAAGAAGGGACAGGGGCAAACTATGGCTACACCTTC. This translates into CASSQEGTGANYGYTF.

This clonotype was observed a few times. This chain joins TRBV12-3 or TRBV12-4 and TRBJ2-2; either TRBD1 or TRBD2 may fit D (5 bases each). This CDR3 contains 14 residues. Trimming shortened V by 6 bases and J by 6 bases, and 14 bases separated the two germline ends. CDR3 DNA: TGTGCCAGCAGCCCGGGGCAGGGCTCCGGGGAGCTGTTTTTT. As protein: CASSPGQGSGELFF.

V usage is TRBV19 and J usage is TRBJ2-2, with 7 bases aligning to TRBD1. CDR1 is LNHDA and CDR2 is SQIVND in the germline V gene (reference sequence). With 9 bases clipped from V and 5 bases from J, the junction kept 15 bases outside the gene matches. The CDR3 totals 16 residues. The CDR3 DNA follows: TGTGCCAGCTTAACTTCCGGGACAGCACGAACCGGGGAGCTGTTTTTT. Translation gives CASLTSGTARTGELFF.

The J gene is TRBJ2-3, the V gene TRBV10-3; no clear D gene. The CDR3 covers 14 residues. Germline CDR1 is ENHRY and CDR2 is SYGVKD. V was pared by 6 bases and J by 0 bases, with 10 bases between. This CDR3 is CAIRGSTSTDTQYF. The CDR3 DNA reads TGTGCCATCAGGGGCAGTACTAGCACAGATACGCAGTATTTT.

This clonotype was picked up many times. V usage is TRBV7-8 and J usage is TRBJ2-1; D is tentatively TRBD1 or TRBD2 (6 bases each). The V end was cut by 1 base, the J end by 1 base, with 8 bases between. The germline CDR1 and CDR2 sequences are SGHVS and FQNEAQ. This CDR3 has 15 residues. The CDR3 coding sequence is TGTGCCAGCAGCTTAGGGGGGGCGTCCTACAATGAGCAGTTCTTC. Amino acids: CASSLGGASYNEQFF.

This clonotype was observed a handful of times. The V and J genes are TRBV7-2 and TRBJ1-1, with 7 bases matching TRBD1. J lost 3 bases, V lost 2 bases, and 12 bases had no gene match. The CDR3 consists of 17 residues. Per germline, CDR1 SGHTA and CDR2 FQGNSA. The CDR3 DNA reads as TGTGCCAGCAGCTTACTGACAGGGCGGAGGGGGGACACTGAAGCTTTCTTT. Protein sequence: CASSLLTGRRGDTEAFF.

The chain carries TRBV28 and TRBJ2-7; the D call may be TRBD1 or TRBD2 (5 bases each). Looked up from germline, CDR1 is MDHEN and CDR2 is SYDVKM. V lost 11 bases and J lost 1, with 12 bases in between. This CDR3 has 12 residues. Here the CDR3 reads CASGPTSYEQYF. For the CDR3, the DNA is TGTGCCTCGGGGCCGACATCCTACGAGCAGTACTTC.

This clonotype was counted ten times or more. The chain recombines TRBV9 with TRBJ2-1; D might be TRBD1 (6 bases). The germline CDR1 and CDR2 sequences are SGDLS and YYNGEE. This CDR3 is built from 11 residues. V was clipped by 4 bases and J by 9 bases, with 8 bases between them. CDR3 coding DNA: TGTGCCAGCAGCCTGGGGGCTGAGCAGTTCTTC. The encoded protein is CASSLGAEQFF.

This clonotype was counted between two and nine times. The chain combines TRBV15 with TRBJ1-4, with D tentatively TRBD1 (5 bases). CDR1 LNHNV and CDR2 YYDKDF come from the germline V gene (reference sequence). Trimming left V 5 bases short and J 13 bases short, with 14 bases between. The length of the CDR3 is 12 residues. DNA of the CDR3: TGTGCCACCAGCTCCAGGGAATCAGTACTGTTTTTT. It translates to CATSSRESVLFF.

This clonotype was recorded a few times. The rearrangement joins TRBV20-1 to TRBJ2-5; tentatively, D is TRBD1 (5 bases). This CDR3 has 12 residues. Trimming stripped 5 bases from V and 1 base from J, with 8 bases between. Germline CDR1 and CDR2: DFQATT and SNEGSKA (reference sequence). CDR3 sequence reads: CSAWTPQETQYF. As DNA, the CDR3 is TGCAGTGCTTGGACACCCCAAGAGACCCAGTACTTC.

Only a few counts were recorded for this clonotype. V is TRBV29-1 and J is TRBJ1-2; D not resolved. CDR1 and CDR2 (germline): SQVTM, ANQGSEA. The CDR3 has 13 amino acids. V lost 6 bases and J lost 3, with 14 bases in between. CDR3 protein: CSVPWGIDYGYTF. Written as DNA, the CDR3 is TGCAGCGTCCCTTGGGGAATAGACTATGGCTACACCTTC. The full variable domain, rest sourced from reference TRBV29-1 and TRBJ1-2, is SAVISQKPSRDICQRGTSLTIQCQVDSQVTMMFWYRQQPGQSLTLIATANQGSEATYESGFVIDKFPISRPNLTFSTLTVSNMSPEDSSIYLCSVPWGIDYGYTFGSGTRLTVV.

There are many counts of this clonotype. V and J are TRBV7-2 and TRBJ1-5; D unresolved. The germline CDR1 and CDR2 sequences are SGHTA and FQGNSA. CDR3 length: 15 residues. Trimming shortened V by 1 base and J by 3 bases, and 10 bases separated the two germline ends. DNA for the CDR3: TGTGCCAGCAGCTTAGATTGGCACGACAATCAGCCCCAGCATTTT. It yields the protein CASSLDWHDNQPQHF.

As to this clonotype: Since no conserved phenylalanine or tryptophan closes the CDR3, a read error is the likely cause. The chain employs TRBV29-1 and TRBJ2-5; 7 nucleotides match TRBD1. The CDR3 totals 13 residues. V lost 6 bases to trimming and J lost 2 bases; unmatched junction nucleotides: 6. Per germline, CDR1 SQVTM and CDR2 ANQGSEA. DNA for the CDR3: TGCAGCGTACCGGGACAGCTTCAAGAGACCCAGTACATC. Translated, it gives CSVPGQLQETQYI.

A few counts support this clonotype. CDR3 sequence: CASSLEQDYNEQFF. CDR3 coding DNA: TGTGCCAGCAGCTTAGAACAGGACTACAATGAGCAGTTCTTC. The V call is TRBV7-6, the J call TRBJ2-1; weak D call: TRBD1 (5 bases). The CDR3 is made up of 14 amino acids. Germline CDR1 and CDR2: SGHVS and FNYEAQ. Trimming shortened V by 1 base and J by 3 bases, and 7 bases separated the two germline ends.

This sequence joins TRBV4-1 and TRBJ2-7; TRBD1 aligns across 8 bases. CDR1 MGHRA and CDR2 YSYEKL come from the germline V gene. The junction had 13 bases not matched to a gene; V was cut back by 0 bases and J by 6 bases. The CDR3 contains 17 residues. The CDR3 coding sequence is TGCGCCAGCAGCCAAGAAGAGTGGGCAGGGGGCTTATTCGAGCAGTACTTC. Protein product: CASSQEEWAGGLFEQYF.

The table lists this clonotype with a few counts. One junction end does not reproduce the germline sequence, and a read error may be involved. This CDR3 reads CASNLVHRTPRRSGNTIYF. CDR3 nucleotides: TGTGCCAGCAACTTAGTACATCGGACTCCGAGACGGTCTGGAAACACCATATATTTT. This chain uses TRBV7-2 with TRBJ1-3; D gene ambiguous. The CDR3 runs to 19 residues. Germline V gives CDR1 SGHTA, CDR2 FQGNSA.

The chain is built from TRBV28 and TRBJ1-5; D is possibly TRBD1 (5 bases). The CDR3 totals 15 residues. Germline CDR1 is MDHEN and CDR2 is SYDVKM. Trimming removed 4 bases from V and 0 bases from J, with 10 bases in between. CDR3 DNA sequence: TGTGCCAGCAGTTCCCGACAGCATAGCAATCAGCCCCAGCATTTT. Its translation is CASSSRQHSNQPQHF.

There are a few counts of this clonotype. V is TRBV11-2 and J is TRBJ2-5, with 10 nucleotides matching TRBD2. Trimming removed 5 bases from V and 5 bases from J; junction bases left unmatched: 17. The CDR3 extends over 18 amino acids. Per germline, CDR1 SGHAT and CDR2 FQNNGV. The CDR3 sequence: CASSVGTSASLAWETQYF. As DNA, the CDR3 is TGTGCCAGCAGCGTCGGGACTAGCGCTTCGCTGGCTTGGGAGACCCAGTACTTC. Looking up the rest from reference TRBV11-2 and TRBJ2-5 gives the full variable domain: EAGVAQSPRYKIIEKRQSVAFWCNPISGHATLYWYQQILGQGPKLLIQFQNNGVVDDSQLPKDRFSAERLKGVDSTLKIQPAKLEDSAVYLCASSVGTSASLAWETQYFGPGTRLLVL.